This T cell receptor (beta chain) was recovered during a study of blood T cell repertoires in COVID-19. As concerns this clone: One end of the junction does not line up with germline, which may come from a read error.

How the authors handled the data: Estimates of nucleated cell counts were drawn from the amplification of reference gene primers. This table comes from immunoSEQ multiplex PCR, and its TCRdb copy is limited to in-frame clones, with some not included. Clone size and the V and J calls come from that table; the DNA yielded D and trimming. The top ten hold around 5% of the sample, which has roughly 49,000 clones, 89% seen once. The sequence was collected from a man between 60 and 70 years old with active COVID-19. The sequencing input was peripheral blood.

In DNA form, the CDR3 reads TGTGCCAGCAGTGAACCGCGACTAGTAAACTTC. It is translated as CASSEPRLVNF. The V and J genes are TRBV2 and TRBJ2-7; D possibly corresponds to TRBD2 (6 bases). The germline V gene has CDR1 SNHLY and CDR2 FYNNEI. The CDR3 runs 11 residues. The variable domain in full, with the rest retrieved from reference TRBV2 and TRBJ2-7, is EPEVTQTPSHQVTQMGQEVILRCVPISNHLYFYWYRQILGQKVEFLVSFYNNEISEKSEIFDDQFSVERPDGSNFTLKIRSTKLEDSAMYFCASSEPRLVNFGPGTRLTVT.